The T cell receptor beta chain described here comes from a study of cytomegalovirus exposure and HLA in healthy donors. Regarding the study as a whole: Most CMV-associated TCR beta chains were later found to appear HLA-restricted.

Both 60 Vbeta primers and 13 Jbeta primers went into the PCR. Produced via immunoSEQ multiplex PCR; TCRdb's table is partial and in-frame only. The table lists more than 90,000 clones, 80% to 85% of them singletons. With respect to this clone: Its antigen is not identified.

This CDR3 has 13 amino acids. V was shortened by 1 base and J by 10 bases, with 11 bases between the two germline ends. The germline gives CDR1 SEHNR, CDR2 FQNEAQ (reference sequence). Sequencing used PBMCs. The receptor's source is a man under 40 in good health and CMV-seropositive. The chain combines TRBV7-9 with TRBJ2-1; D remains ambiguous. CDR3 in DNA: TGTGCCAGCAGCTTAGGGCCGCTTTGGGAGCAGTTCTTC. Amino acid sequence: CASSLGPLWEQFF.